This paragraph covers one TCR beta chain sequence. This receptor's antigen is unknown. Nothing much larger sits one base from this clone, and base qualities are not available. This entry belongs to a study of cytomegalovirus exposure and HLA in healthy donors (dated by TCRdb to the late 2010s). About the study as a whole: An earlier analysis of a few hundred of the donors reported approximately 300 Gb of sequence data and 95 million to 130 million unique TCR beta sequences obtained from 180 million or so T cells. An early release that covered some 640 HLA-typed donors contained about 300 gigabases of sequencing data and tens of millions of unique TCR sequences. Among the roughly 410 genotyped donors, approximately 76% belonged to the genetic ancestry cluster associated with self-reported Caucasian donors. The aim of the study was to test whether cataloging public T cell receptors could identify signatures of past pathogen exposure. The study used immunosequencing to profile the T cell repertoires of 600 to 850 subjects and linked those repertoires to cytomegalovirus serostatus. Along with the 666-subject first cohort, a separate validation cohort of about 110 different subjects was used. The study combined high-throughput TCR immunosequencing, statistical association of individual TCRs with disease status, and machine learning to predict cytomegalovirus infection status. A later analysis re-examined previously published TCR beta repertoires from more than 550 donors and added high-resolution HLA genotyping to investigate patterns of TCR occurrence. The later analysis used no new phenotypic data to find candidate immune exposures, relying instead on TCR beta sequences and their occurrence across donors. An earlier analysis of a few hundred of the donors applied high-throughput TCR beta sequencing to assess whether each TCR beta V gene segment acted as functional or pseudogenic. Donor age, sex, ethnicity and CMV serostatus were compiled alongside the repertoire data. A later genetic analysis used genome-wide SNP genotypes for about 65% of the 666 donors, treating that subset as a discovery cohort. All discovery cohort repertoires had been generated on a single sequencing platform. Both class I and class II loci were covered by HLA typing, at four-digit resolution. The number of typed donors differed by locus: roughly 629-640 for A, B, C, DRB1 and DQB1; 522 for DQA1; some 590 for DPA1; and about 450 for DPB1. Four to six DR-DQ haplotypes were handled as single units for association and clustering, since linkage in the cohort was strong. Among several hundred genotyped donors of the cohort, an average of about 220,000 unique TCR beta nucleotide sequences was sequenced per donor, of which approximately 19% were non-productive.

The germline V end is reduced by 5 bases and the J end by 0 bases; junction bases left unmatched: 7. From the germline V gene, CDR1 is SGHTA and CDR2 is FQGNSA. The CDR3 covers 16 residues, taking in both the cysteine and the phenylalanine. Of the read, only the CDR3 DNA is kept; its 48 bases are in frame from base 1. Beyond this particular receptor, the publication reports: Presence/absence analyses assumed roughly uniform sequencing depth across donors, an assumption that may not hold. CMV serostatus was the only immune exposure information available for the cohort. The sequencing pipeline was judged likely to have produced a cluster of highly shared sequence variants as a technical artifact. A later genetic analysis associated a missense DCLRE1C variant with V-gene and J-gene trimming of TCR beta chains, and an independent cohort replicated the association. Broadly in line with IMGT annotations, most TCR beta V segments showed up in productive rearrangements about 87% or about 30% of the time in an earlier analysis of several hundred of the donors. A further reported finding was that TCR beta sequences accurately predicted the HLA-A and HLA-B alleles for most subjects in the first cohort. It was suggested by the authors that the approach could potentially be generalized to other disease states and immunological phenotypes. A later analysis found that most CMV-associated TCR beta chains appeared HLA-restricted, with HLA associations seemingly driven largely by CMV exposure. Because the 87-base-pair reads could not distinguish some IMGT-functional V segments, including TRBV6-2 and TRBV6-3, those segments were excluded. Most TCR sequences were observed very rarely across donors, whereas some public TCRs were present in many individuals. A later genetic analysis reported fewer N-insertions in productive TCRs among donors in an Asian-associated ancestry cluster than the roughly 700-donor mean. Three of the identified cytomegalovirus-associated TCR beta chains were confirmed in vitro to be specific for cytomegalovirus antigens. A later analysis found that TCR association rates varied across HLA loci, with DRB1 alleles showing the most associated TCRs and HLA-C alleles the fewest. The earlier analysis of 587 of the donors excluded some 15 rarely observed V segments, including chromosome 9 orphons, because counts were too low. A total of 150 or so TCR beta chains were listed by the study as associated with cytomegalovirus. In a later analysis, about 16,000 TCR beta sequences were associated with specific HLA alleles at a false discovery rate of 0.05. A later analysis reported that several top co-occurrence clusters appeared linked to parvovirus B19, influenza, CMV and Epstein-Barr virus. In a later analysis, HLA-associated TCR beta chains showed more clonal expansion and lower generation probabilities than non-associated chains that were equally common. HLA typing was unavailable for some donors at each locus, so association tests used only the typed subset. Correlated functional status among segregating V segments might be attributable to linkage disequilibrium, but an unknown experimental factor could not be ruled out. Assigning TCR associations to individual alleles was difficult when HLA alleles, especially DR and DQ, strongly co-occurred. The cohort was sequenced for TCR beta chains only, and without alpha or paired-chain data the features that could be detected were limited. In both the original and validation cohorts, the classifier was reported to diagnose cytomegalovirus status with high specificity and sensitivity.

The cohort consisted of some 730 healthy bone marrow donors. Cohort members were all nominally healthy when sampled, although unrecorded immune exposures were likely present. The donor tested CMV seropositive and was one of the 289 seropositive cohort members. A peripheral blood sample was provided by each donor, and peripheral blood mononuclear cells were used for TCR beta sequencing. The Qiagen DNeasy Blood Extraction Kit was used to extract genomic DNA from the blood cell samples. The library was built by means of the immunoSEQ multiplex PCR assay. The multiplex PCR relied on a mix of 60 forward primers for TCR Vbeta segments and 13 reverse primers for TCR Jbeta segments. The CDR3 region of rearranged TCR beta genes was amplified from genomic DNA by a multiplex PCR assay. The amplified TCR beta libraries were sequenced on the Illumina HiSeq System as 87-base-pair reads. Regarding the original processing steps: A later analysis counted tens of millions of unique TCR beta chains across the roughly 700 repertoires, and some 11 million of these chains were shared by at least two donors. To remove PCR and sequencing errors, raw reads were error-corrected and collapsed into unique sequences using a nearest-neighbor algorithm that merged closely related sequences. Alignment of CDR3 sequences to IMGT reference sequences was used to assign V, D and J gene segments. For a sequence to be retained, a match of at least six nucleotides to both a V gene segment and a J gene segment was required. Rearrangements were called productive when the CDR3 lacked stop codons and stayed in frame with V and J; all others were non-productive. CDR3 was defined by IMGT convention, running from the second conserved V-encoded cysteine to the conserved J-encoded phenylalanine. In an earlier analysis of roughly 580 of the donors, sequences lacking an unambiguous match to a single V gene segment were excluded. In an earlier analysis of approximately 560 of the donors, a V segment was called functional when productive rearrangements were above 56.7%, and segregating when the standard deviation between donors exceeded 5%. A statistical classification framework was built for diagnosing cytomegalovirus status from the catalog of TCR beta chain sequences. In a later analysis, V and J genes were assigned by comparing TCR nucleotide sequences against IMGT/GENE-DB human TR gene sequences. The TCRdist pipeline was used in a later analysis to assign CDR3 sequences and most-parsimonious VDJ recombination scenarios. In a later analysis, each TCR beta chain was defined by its CDR3 amino acid sequence together with its V-gene family, and reads without a unique V-gene family were excluded. As a way to deal with suspected cross-contamination and a sequencing artifact, a later analysis dropped hundreds of nucleotide sequences that were highly shared and had low generation probability. In a later analysis, a clonal expansion index was calculated for each public chain from normalized within-repertoire ranks of inferred template counts. A later analysis computed generation probabilities with a VDJ recombination model fitted to out-of-frame rearrangements, and checked the results against IGoR. Hypergeometric tests were used in a later analysis to score TCR-TCR, TCR-HLA and TCR-CMV co-occurrence, with a repertoire-size bias correction applied to the TCR pairs. A later analysis estimated false discovery rates by permuting HLA or CMV assignments 20 times. In a later analysis, co-occurring TCRs were grouped with DBSCAN, and TCRdist sequence similarity was added when clustering was performed within HLA-allele-positive subsets. Repertoires with fewer than 30,000 or more than 120,000 public chains, plus five repertoires with anomalous nucleotide sharing, were excluded from co-occurrence clustering. Imported from immuneACCESS, the table was reduced by TCRdb to in-frame sequences with V and J called. These copies leave out some clones; in studies compared against another copy, an unresolved V gene accounts for under half, and the cause of the remainder is not known. V and J calls plus clone size are reproduced from that table; the DNA served to infer D and trimming. In this sample the table shows 70,000 or so clones, around three quarters of which occur a single time. 7.8% of the sample rests with the top ten.

Sequenced material: PBMCs. Recombination linked TRBV7-2 to TRBJ2-1; TRBD2 agrees with 7 junctional bases. The sequence came from a man aged 18 to 30 in good health and CMV-seropositive. This receptor has the CDR3 CASSPRLANSYNEQFF. In nucleotides, the sequence is TGTGCCAGCAGCCCGAGACTAGCCAACTCCTACAATGAGCAGTTCTTC.